One and the same sample provided the 10 T cell receptor beta chains below, sequenced in a study of Graves' ophthalmopathy and Graves' hyperthyroidism. Beta-chain TCR CDR3 regions were amplified from RNA transcripts. First-round RT-PCR used HTBI primers; second-round multiplex PCR followed. MiXCR was run by TCRdb on the multiplex PCR reads, yielding one entry per CDR3 protein. There are roughly 610,000 distinct CDR3 sequences in the sample; about a fifth occur only once, and around 7% lies in the top ten. Source material: peripheral blood. These receptors were collected from a woman aged 18-29 years with stable Graves' hyperthyroidism. Some clones in this sample may be carry-over from other donors' samples.

This clonotype has just a few counts. The V and J genes are TRBV5-6 and TRBJ2-7; D might be TRBD1 (6 bases). The germline V and J ends were trimmed by 5 bases and 0 bases, with 15 bases remaining between them. CDR3 length equals 15 residues. Germline values: CDR1 SGHDT, CDR2 YYEEEE. CDR3 nucleotides: TGTGCCAGCAGTGGGGGCTCGAAACCCTCCTACGAGCAGTACTTC. Encoded protein: CASSGGSKPSYEQYF.

This sequence joins TRBV11-3 and TRBJ2-7; unclear D gene. The CDR3 contains 13 residues. Germline V gene data show CDR1 as SGHNT and CDR2 as YENEEA. With 3 bases removed from V and 3 bases from J, the gap between germline ends came to 9 bases. CDR3 nucleotide sequence: TGTGCCAGCAGCTTGGGTGAGCACTACGAGCAGTACTTC. Protein product: CASSLGEHYEQYF. The whole variable domain, filled in from reference TRBV11-3 and TRBJ2-7, reads EAGVVQSPRYKIIEKKQPVAFWCNPISGHNTLYWYLQNLGQGPELLIRYENEEAVDDSQLPKDRFSAERLKGVDSTLKIQPAELGDSAVYLCASSLGEHYEQYFGPGTRLTVT.

There are a few counts of this clonotype. The V and J genes are TRBV5-6 and TRBJ1-1; D gene ambiguous. This CDR3 is built from 15 residues. Germline V gene data show CDR1 as SGHDT and CDR2 as YYEEEE. The V gene lost 3 bases and the J gene lost 1 base, with 13 bases spanning the gap. For the CDR3, the DNA is TGTGCCAGCAGCTCAACCCGGACGGGGAACACTGAAGCTTTCTTT. Amino acid sequence: CASSSTRTGNTEAFF.

This clonotype has a count of ten or more. The chain has TRBV11-1 and TRBJ1-1; D is uncertain. This CDR3 contains 19 residues. V lost 4 bases and J 6 bases, leaving 30 bases between the germline ends. Germline CDR1 reads SGHAT; CDR2 reads FQDESV (reference sequence). CDR3 in amino acids: CASSSRPLRGSTNIPEAFF. Here the CDR3 DNA reads TGTGCCAGCAGCTCCAGGCCCCTTCGCGGGTCCACCAACATCCCTGAAGCTTTCTTT.

This clonotype was recorded at least ten times. The chain combines TRBV12-3 or TRBV12-4 with TRBJ2-6; D is perhaps TRBD1 (6 bases). CDR3 length: 17 residues. The V gene lost 6 bases and the J gene lost 0 bases, with 15 bases spanning the gap. The CDR3, as DNA: TGTGCCAGCAGGGAAGGACAGACTTTCTCTGGGGCCAACGTCCTGACTTTC. Its translation is CASREGQTFSGANVLTF.

This clonotype was counted ten times or more. The gene calls are TRBV7-9 and TRBJ2-4, with TRBD1 as a possible D gene (6 bases). CDR3 length: 15 amino acids. Trimming removed 11 bases at V and 0 bases at J, with 17 bases between. The germline V gene encodes CDR1 SEHNR and CDR2 FQNEAQ (reference sequence). The CDR3 DNA is TGTGCCGGACTGGTGGGACACCGAGCCAAAAACATTCAGTACTTC. Protein sequence: CAGLVGHRAKNIQYF.

This clonotype has a count of ten or more. The V and J genes are TRBV5-1 and TRBJ2-7; 9 bases are shared with TRBD1. Germline CDR1 reads SGHRS; CDR2 reads YFSETQ. Losses at the gene ends were 7 bases for V and 4 bases for J; bases not matched to a gene: 6. There are 13 residues in the CDR3. The CDR3 DNA follows: TGCGCCAGCCTGGACAGGGGTGTATACGAGCAGTACTTC. This gives the protein CASLDRGVYEQYF.

Note on this clonotype: A clone one base away is much larger, so this may be a read error. The chain is built from TRBV12-3 or TRBV12-4 and TRBJ2-3, with a weak D call TRBD1 (5 bases). The length of the CDR3 is 11 residues. The CDR3 sequence is CASSSTDTHYF. CDR3 nucleotides: TGTGCCAGCAGTTCGACAGATACGCATTATTTT.

This clonotype was found many times. CDR3 residues: CAIGTGDPYEQYF. The CDR3 DNA is TGTGCCATCGGCACAGGGGATCCCTACGAGCAGTACTTC. The rearrangement joins TRBV10-3 to TRBJ2-7; 7 bases match TRBD1. V gave up 8 bases and J gave up 2 bases; unmatched junction bases: 6. Per the germline V gene, CDR1 is ENHRY and CDR2 is SYGVKD. The CDR3 is made up of 13 amino acids.

At least ten counts were recorded for this clonotype. The chain combines TRBV7-8 with TRBJ2-5; D is perhaps TRBD2 (6 bases). V lost 5 bases and J 3 bases, leaving 16 bases between the germline ends. Germline CDR1 is SGHVS and CDR2 is FQNEAQ. This CDR3 region has 15 residues. CDR3 in amino acids: CASSRGTDFEETQYF. In nucleotides, the CDR3 is TGTGCCAGCAGCCGGGGGACGGATTTCGAAGAGACCCAGTACTTC.